Presented here are 16 T cell receptor beta chains from one specimen sequenced in a study of blood T cell repertoires in COVID-19 (dated by TCRdb to the early 2020s). Library generation was performed with the immunoSEQ multiplex PCR assay. Imported from immuneACCESS, the table was reduced by TCRdb to in-frame sequences with V and J called. These copies leave out some clones; in studies compared against another copy, an unresolved V gene accounts for under half, and the cause of the remainder is not known. The table for this sample lists 250,000 to 300,000 clones; 65% to 90% of them were counted only once. The top ten clonotypes cover roughly 5.3% of the sample. Material: peripheral blood. The source is a man aged 50 to 59 with active or convalescent COVID-19.

The chain joins TRBV6-5 to TRBJ1-6; a weak D match, TRBD1 (5 bases). The CDR3 runs to 14 residues. Germline values: CDR1 MNHEY, CDR2 SVGAGI. Deletions cut 5 bases from V and 7 bases from J, with 12 bases between. DNA of the CDR3: TGTGCCAGCAGTCCAGGGTTTAAGAATTCACCCCTCCACTTT. Its protein product is CASSPGFKNSPLHF.

This clone was seen once. V is TRBV30 and J is TRBJ1-1, with D perhaps matching TRBD1 (5 bases). This CDR3 spans 15 amino acids. Germline V gene lookup returns CDR1 GTSNPN and CDR2 SVGIG (reference sequence). Trimming stripped 4 bases from V and 1 base from J, with 16 bases between. CDR3 DNA sequence: TGTGCCTGGATTCGTCCCGGGACTGGGAACACTGAAGCTTTCTTT. Amino acids: CAWIRPGTGNTEAFF. The entire variable domain, with the rest obtained from reference TRBV30 and TRBJ1-1, is as follows: SQTIHQWPATLVQPVGSPLSLECTVEGTSNPNLYWYRQAAGRGLQLLFYSVGIGQISSEVPQNLSASRPQDRQFILSSKKLLLSDSGFYLCAWIRPGTGNTEAFFGQGTRLTVV.

The rearrangement links TRBV4-1 to TRBJ2-7, with 7 bases lining up with TRBD1. Per the germline V gene, CDR1 is MGHRA and CDR2 is YSYEKL. The CDR3 totals 16 residues. V lost 2 bases to trimming and J lost 4 bases; unmatched junction nucleotides: 11. In DNA, the CDR3 is TGCGCCAGCAGCCAACCGAGGGCAGGGGGTTCGTACGAGCAGTACTTC. It yields the protein CASSQPRAGGSYEQYF.

This sequence joins TRBV30 and TRBJ2-1; TRBD1 matches at 7 bases. This CDR3 is built from 14 residues. Germline trimming cut 0 bases from V and 6 bases from J; bases unmatched to any gene: 5. From germline, CDR1 is GTSNPN and CDR2 SVGIG (reference sequence). The CDR3 is CAWSVTGAFNEQFF. CDR3 coding DNA: TGTGCCTGGAGTGTCACAGGGGCATTCAATGAGCAGTTCTTC.

The chain recombines TRBV5-4 with TRBJ1-1, with D maybe TRBD1 (6 bases). CDR1 is SGHNT and CDR2 is YYREEE in the germline V gene (reference sequence). The V end was cut by 3 bases, the J end by 5 bases, with 17 bases between. The CDR3 contains 15 residues. DNA for the CDR3: TGTGCCAGCAGCTCCAAAAATGTGAGGGGGACTGAAGCTTTCTTT. This codes for CASSSKNVRGTEAFF. Looking up the rest from reference TRBV5-4 and TRBJ1-1 gives the full variable domain: ETGVTQSPTHLIKTRGQQVTLRCSSQSGHNTVSWYQQALGQGPQFIFQYYREEENGRGNFPPRFSGLQFPNYSSELNVNALELDDSALYLCASSSKNVRGTEAFFGQGTRLTVV.

The chain recombines TRBV27 with TRBJ2-7, with TRBD2 matching 7 bases. The CDR3 covers 15 residues. Germline CDR1 MNHEY, CDR2 SMNVEV (reference sequence). Losses at the gene ends were 0 bases for V and 3 bases for J; bases not matched to a gene: 5. In DNA, the CDR3 is TGTGCCAGCAGTTTATCGAGAGGGAGGGGCTACGAGCAGTACTTC. Translation gives CASSLSRGRGYEQYF.

The CDR3 sequence: CASSANGQGPQHF. CDR3 DNA sequence: TGCGCCAGCAGTGCCAACGGACAGGGTCCCCAGCATTTT. The J gene is TRBJ1-5, the V gene TRBV10-2; 8 bases are shared with TRBD1. CDR1 WSHSY and CDR2 SAAADI come from the germline V gene. The CDR3 has 13 residues. Trimming took 4 bases from V and 10 from J; bases not matched to a gene: 6.

The chain joins TRBV5-4 to TRBJ2-5, with 14 bases fitting TRBD2. The CDR3 spans 16 residues. Germline loops: CDR1 SGHNT, CDR2 YYREEE (reference sequence). Unmatched junction bases numbered 7, after V lost 4 bases and J lost 5 bases. Here the CDR3 DNA reads TGTGCCAGCAGCCCGGGACTAGCGGGAGTGGGGGAGACCCAGTACTTC. This encodes CASSPGLAGVGETQYF.

This clone occurred once. The chain is built from TRBV27 and TRBJ2-1; 7 bases are a match to TRBD2. This CDR3 spans 15 amino acids. CDR1 MNHEY and CDR2 SMNVEV come from the germline V gene (reference sequence). The junction had 3 bases not matched to a gene; V was cut back by 2 bases and J by 2 bases. In DNA, the CDR3 is TGTGCCAGCAGTTTAGGGGCGGGAGCCTACAATGAGCAGTTCTTC. Its protein is CASSLGAGAYNEQFF.

This clone turned up a few times. V and J are TRBV28 and TRBJ1-2; possible D gene TRBD1, 5 bases. The CDR3 is 15 residues long. The V end lost 7 bases, the J end lost 4 bases, and 19 bases lay between the germline ends. Germline V gene data show CDR1 as MDHEN and CDR2 as SYDVKM. CDR3 nucleotides: TGTGCCAGCATCAGAGGGAGGGGAGCTAGCTATGGCTACACCTTC. This sequence encodes CASIRGRGASYGYTF.

The chain uses TRBV19 and TRBJ2-7; 10 positions match TRBD2. This CDR3 is 17 amino acids long. CDR1 and CDR2 (germline): LNHDA, SQIVND (reference sequence). V lost 4 bases and J lost 4; bases outside the gene matches: 13. The CDR3 DNA follows: TGTGCCAGTAGTACTGCCGGACTAGCGGACAATTATTACGAGCAGTACTTC. The encoded protein is CASSTAGLADNYYEQYF.

This chain uses TRBV25-1 with TRBJ2-1, with D tentatively TRBD1 (5 bases). V was pared by 4 bases and J by 2 bases, with 9 bases between. Germline-derived CDR1 and CDR2 are MGHDK and SYGVNS. CDR3 length equals 14 residues. The CDR3 nucleotides read TGTGCCAGCAGTGGCTTACAGGCCTACAATGAGCAGTTCTTC. Translating it yields CASSGLQAYNEQFF.

The chain uses TRBV6-5 and TRBJ2-5, with D possibly being TRBD1 (5 bases). Germline V lookup: CDR1 MNHEY, CDR2 SVGAGI. The CDR3 sequence is 14 residues long. The V end was cut by 2 bases, the J end by 3 bases, with 10 bases between. As DNA, the CDR3 is TGTGCCAGCAGTTACAGGCCAGGGAAAGAGACCCAGTACTTC. Translated, it gives CASSYRPGKETQYF.

This chain connects TRBV5-1 to TRBJ2-3, with 10 bases aligning to TRBD2. The trim removed 0 bases at V and 4 bases at J, leaving 2 bases unmatched. The CDR3 has 15 residues. Germline V gene lookup returns CDR1 SGHRS and CDR2 YFSETQ. The CDR3 region is CASSLVLAGADTQYF. DNA of the CDR3: TGCGCCAGCAGCTTGGTGCTAGCGGGGGCAGATACGCAGTATTTT.

J is TRBJ1-6 and V is TRBV6-2 or TRBV6-3, with TRBD1 matching 8 bases. This CDR3 spans 16 amino acids. Germline CDR1 and CDR2: MNHEY and SVGEGT. V trimming: 4 bases; J trimming: 9 bases; junction bases outside the gene matches: 11. Written as DNA, the CDR3 is TGTGCCAGCAGTTTCGAGCAGGGGGCGAACAGTTCACCCCTCCACTTT. Encoded protein: CASSFEQGANSSPLHF.

This clone was found once. V gene TRBV7-9 combines with J gene TRBJ1-2; the D is unclear. Germline V CDR1 and CDR2: SEHNR, FQNEAQ (reference sequence). V was pared by 2 bases and J by 8 bases, with 12 bases between. The CDR3 runs 13 residues. The CDR3 sequence: CASSLRGSPGYTF. The CDR3 DNA follows: TGTGCCAGCAGCTTACGCGGCAGCCCAGGCTACACCTTC.